This T cell receptor beta chain came from a study of neoadjuvant anti-PD-1 for oral cavity cancer (dated by TCRdb to about 2021). Describing the broader study: Before curative-intent surgical resection, most patients were given three to four biweekly doses of nivolumab at 3 mg/kg. Patients with complete response, partial response or stable disease by RECIST 1.1 were defined as responders, whereas patients with progression were defined as non-responders. Patients without progression received a fourth nivolumab dose around day 43 and underwent definitive surgical resection on days 50-56. There were 11 to 13 patients in the parent correlative cohort, and the response rate was more than 25%. Broader findings and caveats from the paper: The TCR analyses had only a few patients in each response group, and the authors called for validation in larger cohorts. After neoadjuvant nivolumab, non-responders showed significantly higher T cell clonality (Gini index) in PBMCs than responders did. Higher pretreatment blood Treg/Th17 ratios correlated with both higher pretreatment blood TCRbeta clonality and lower post-treatment tumor TCRbeta clonality.

For deep sequencing, PBMC libraries mostly used about 490 ng of input genomic DNA, with six replicates for each sample. TCRbeta libraries were prepared with the immunoSEQ hsTCRbeta kit according to the manufacturer's instructions. The completed libraries were mixed into a single pool at 3 nM, then sequenced with an Illumina NovaSeq 6000 S4 flow cell. The original methods were these. The immunoSEQ Analyzer was used for raw data preprocessing and quality control. The analysis was restricted to productive rearrangements, with each unique CDR3 amino acid sequence defining a clonotype. Repertoire clonality was estimated as the Gini-Simpson index, which was computed with the R package tcR. Gini indices were compared with Student's t test, and associations with tumor size change were assessed by Pearson correlation. Sourced from immuneACCESS, this table was stored by TCRdb with only in-frame sequences that have V and J called. A share of the clones is absent; for the studies checked, an unresolved V gene accounts for under half, and the remainder has no known explanation. The V and J calls and clone size are taken from that table; D and trimming were inferred from the DNA. For this sample the table gives 73,000 or so clones, of which around 84% were detected only once. 3% to 3.5% of the sample belongs to the ten largest clones.

Taken from cysteine to phenylalanine, the CDR3 has 13 residues. Just CDR3 DNA is preserved here, 39 bases in frame from base 1. CDR1 and CDR2 are read off the germline V gene (reference sequence) as GTSNPN and SVGIG. The trim is 0 bases for V and 4 bases for J, with a gap of 9 bases between the germline ends. A note on this clone: Its target antigen remains unknown. Qualities for individual bases were not recorded, and no much larger clone is one base off.

Sample time point, as interpreted from the label and publication: after neoadjuvant nivolumab, at surgical resection. Patients had been newly diagnosed with stage II-IVA oral cavity squamous cell carcinoma, and no prior systemic or radiation treatment had been given to the patients. The cohort was composed of patients with HPV-negative, locally advanced oral cavity squamous cell carcinoma. Peripheral blood mononuclear cells were analyzed directly and were not maintained or expanded in culture. Samples came from a longitudinal correlative study of a single-arm phase II trial of neoadjuvant nivolumab in oral cavity squamous cell carcinoma. Subject-matched pre- and post-treatment PBMCs and tumors from three responders and three non-responders were subjected to genomic DNA-based TCRbeta sequencing. Peripheral blood mononuclear cells were collected before nivolumab treatment and again after treatment, at the time of surgery. The Maxwell RSC DNA from Cells kit was used to extract genomic DNA from PBMCs.

This TCR came from a person between 35 and 79 years old with oral cavity squamous cell carcinoma. This receptor chain uses TRBV30 and TRBJ2-5; the D gene remains uncertain. The sequenced sample was PBMCs, obtained after nivolumab (anti-PD-1) treatment. The bases are TGTGCCTGGAGTGTCCCTAGAACAGAGACCCAGTACTTC. This encodes CAWSVPRTETQYF. Outside the CDR3, residues come from the reference TRBV30 and TRBJ2-5 proteins, so the full variable domain is: SQTIHQWPATLVQPVGSPLSLECTVEGTSNPNLYWYRQAAGRGLQLLFYSVGIGQISSEVPQNLSASRPQDRQFILSSKKLLLSDSGFYLCAWSVPRTETQYFGPGTRLLVL.